The following is a T cell receptor (beta chain) sequence with its context. This clone's antigen is unknown. Qualities for individual bases were not recorded, and no much larger clone is one base off. The sample comes from a study of cytomegalovirus exposure and HLA in healthy donors (dated by TCRdb to 2016 to 2017). About the full investigation: An earlier analysis of several hundred of the donors reported 250 to 350 Gb of sequence data and around 100 million unique TCR beta sequences obtained from 150 million to 200 million T cells. An early release covering around 630 HLA-typed donors comprised about 320 gigabases of sequencing data and around 80 million unique TCR sequences. Of the roughly 400 genotyped donors, 65% to 90% fell in the genetic ancestry cluster associated with self-reported Caucasian donors. The study aimed to test whether cataloging public T cell receptors could reveal signatures of past pathogen exposure. The study used immunosequencing to profile the T cell repertoires of 600 to 850 subjects and linked those repertoires to cytomegalovirus serostatus. In addition to the first cohort of 650 to 750 subjects, a separate validation cohort of 120 different subjects was used. To predict cytomegalovirus infection status, the study combined high-throughput TCR immunosequencing, statistical association of individual TCRs with disease status, and machine learning. A later analysis re-examined previously published TCR beta repertoires from 500 to 700 donors and added high-resolution HLA genotyping to investigate patterns of TCR occurrence. The later analysis used no new phenotypic data to find candidate immune exposures, relying instead on TCR beta sequences and their occurrence across donors. An earlier analysis of 450 to 750 of the donors used high-throughput TCR beta sequencing to judge whether each TCR beta V gene segment behaved as functional or pseudogenic. Donor age, sex, ethnicity and CMV serostatus were collected together with the repertoire data. A later genetic analysis took genome-wide SNP genotypes for about 55% of the 666 donors and used that subset as a discovery cohort. All discovery cohort repertoires had been generated on a single sequencing platform. HLA typing covered class I and class II loci at four-digit resolution. The number of typed donors differed by locus: about 620-640 for A, B, C, DRB1 and DQB1; 500 to 550 for DQA1; approximately 610 for DPA1; and about 450 for DPB1. About five DR-DQ haplotypes were handled as single units for association and clustering because linkage in the cohort was strong. On average, roughly 240,000 unique TCR beta nucleotide sequences were sequenced per donor among 300 to 500 genotyped donors of the cohort, with about 19% of those sequences being non-productive.

Summary of the overall study and its limitations: An association between a missense DCLRE1C variant and V-gene and J-gene trimming of TCR beta chains was found in a later genetic analysis and replicated in an independent cohort. In vitro tests confirmed that a few of the cytomegalovirus-associated TCR beta chains recognize cytomegalovirus antigens. Compared with equally common non-associated chains, HLA-associated TCR beta chains in a later analysis were more clonally expanded and had lower generation probabilities. Linkage disequilibrium might explain the correlated functional status among segregating V segments, but an unknown experimental factor could not be ruled out. Presence/absence analyses assumed roughly uniform sequencing depth across donors, an assumption that may not hold. According to a later analysis, TCR association rates differed among HLA loci, with DRB1 alleles showing the most associated TCRs and HLA-C alleles showing the fewest. This cohort had only TCR beta chains sequenced, and the lack of alpha or paired-chain data limited which features could be detected. At a false discovery rate of 0.05, a later analysis linked 16,951 TCR beta sequences to specific HLA alleles. Because counts were too low, under 20 rarely observed V segments, including chromosome 9 orphons, were left out of the earlier analysis of approximately 580 of the donors. HLA typing was unavailable for some donors at each locus, so association tests used only the typed subset. A later analysis reported that several top co-occurrence clusters appeared linked to parvovirus B19, influenza, CMV and Epstein-Barr virus. Most TCR sequences were observed very rarely across donors, whereas some public TCRs were present in many individuals. A further reported finding was that TCR beta sequences accurately predicted the HLA-A and HLA-B alleles for most subjects in the first cohort. It was suggested by the authors that the approach could potentially be generalized to other disease states and immunological phenotypes. When HLA alleles, especially DR and DQ, strongly co-occurred, TCR associations were difficult to assign to individual alleles. The only immune exposure information available for the cohort was CMV serostatus. The classifier was reported to diagnose cytomegalovirus status with high specificity and sensitivity in both the original and validation cohorts. Because the 87-base-pair reads could not distinguish some IMGT-functional V segments, including TRBV6-2 and TRBV6-3, those segments were excluded. A total of 150 or so TCR beta chains were listed by the study as associated with cytomegalovirus. According to a later analysis, most CMV-associated TCR beta chains appeared to be HLA-restricted, and the HLA associations seemed to be driven largely by CMV exposure. An earlier analysis of approximately 570 of the donors showed that most TCR beta V segments appeared in productive rearrangements either about 90% or about 30% of the time, which broadly matched IMGT annotations. A cluster of highly shared sequence variants was judged likely to represent a technical artifact of the sequencing pipeline. According to a later genetic analysis, donors in an Asian-associated ancestry cluster had fewer N-insertions in productive TCRs than the approximately 650-donor mean.

V loses 0 bases at its end and J loses 9 bases; junction bases beyond the gene matches: 7. The CDR3 covers 15 residues, taking in both the cysteine and the phenylalanine. Only CDR3 DNA remains: 45 bases, in frame from the first base. The germline V gene encodes CDR1 SGDLS and CDR2 YYNGEE. Libraries came from the immunoSEQ multiplex PCR assay. For the multiplex PCR, a mixture combining 60 forward primers for TCR Vbeta segments and 13 reverse primers for TCR Jbeta segments was used. A multiplex PCR assay on genomic DNA amplified the CDR3 region of rearranged TCR beta genes. On the Illumina HiSeq System, the amplified TCR beta libraries were sequenced as 87-base-pair reads. The authors' analysis ran thus. Across the 640 or so repertoires, a later analysis counted roughly 77 million unique TCR beta chains, roughly 11 million of which were shared by at least two donors. Raw reads were error-corrected and collapsed into unique sequences by a nearest-neighbor algorithm in which closely related sequences were merged to remove PCR and sequencing errors. Alignment of CDR3 sequences to IMGT reference sequences was used to assign V, D and J gene segments. For a sequence to be retained, at least a six-nucleotide match to both a V gene segment and a J gene segment was required. A rearrangement counted as productive if the CDR3 had no stop codons and remained in frame with V and J, and every other rearrangement counted as non-productive. Following IMGT convention, CDR3 was defined as the stretch from the second conserved V-encoded cysteine to the conserved J-encoded phenylalanine. The earlier analysis of about 530 of the donors excluded any sequence lacking an unambiguous match to a single V gene segment. An earlier analysis of a few hundred of the donors classified V segments as functional when productive rearrangements were above 56.7% and as segregating when the standard deviation between donors was above 5%. A statistical classification framework was built to diagnose cytomegalovirus status from the catalog of TCR beta chain sequences. A later analysis assigned V and J genes by comparing TCR nucleotide sequences with IMGT/GENE-DB human TR gene sequences. Using the TCRdist pipeline, a later analysis assigned CDR3 sequences along with most-parsimonious VDJ recombination scenarios. In a later analysis, each TCR beta chain was defined by its CDR3 amino acid sequence together with its V-gene family, and reads without a unique V-gene family were excluded. A later analysis removed 592 highly shared, low-generation-probability nucleotide sequences to deal with suspected cross-contamination and a sequencing artifact. For each public chain, a later analysis derived a clonal expansion index from normalized ranks of inferred template counts within each repertoire. A later analysis computed generation probabilities with a VDJ recombination model fitted to out-of-frame rearrangements, and checked the results against IGoR. In a later analysis, hypergeometric tests were used to score TCR-TCR, TCR-HLA and TCR-CMV co-occurrence, with a repertoire-size bias correction applied to TCR pairs. In a later analysis, false discovery rates were estimated by permuting HLA or CMV assignments 20 times. In a later analysis, co-occurring TCRs were grouped using DBSCAN, and TCRdist sequence similarity was added for clustering within HLA-allele-positive subsets. Repertoires with fewer than 30,000 or more than 120,000 public chains were left out of co-occurrence clustering, as were roughly five repertoires with anomalous nucleotide sharing. In TCRdb, the immuneACCESS table is reduced to in-frame sequences with V and J assigned. These tables do not hold every clone; where another copy was compared, an unresolved V gene accounts for under half, and the others remain unexplained. V and J calls plus clone size are reproduced from that table; the DNA served to infer D and trimming. For this sample there are under 200,000 clones; roughly 83% appear just once. The ten largest account for roughly 0.38% of the sample.

The cohort consisted of some 730 healthy bone marrow donors. Cohort members were all nominally healthy when sampled, although unrecorded immune exposures were likely present. The donor was CMV seronegative and belonged to the group of under 400 seronegative cohort members. A peripheral blood sample was collected from each donor, and TCR beta sequencing was performed on peripheral blood mononuclear cells. The Qiagen DNeasy Blood Extraction Kit was used to extract genomic DNA from the blood cell samples. The rearranged segments are TRBV9 and TRBJ2-1; 9 of the junction bases match TRBD1. Sequencing was done on a sample of PBMCs. The clonotype was recovered from a boy younger than 10 in good health and CMV-seronegative. The CDR3 loop reads CASSVAGTGKGEQFF. At the DNA level, the sequence is TGTGCCAGCAGCGTAGCCGGGACAGGGAAGGGTGAGCAGTTCTTC. Reference TRBV9 and TRBJ2-1 proteins supply the regions before and after the CDR3; the full variable domain is: DSGVTQTPKHLITATGQRVTLRCSPRSGDLSVYWYQQSLDQGLQFLIQYYNGEERAKGNILERFSAQQFPDLHSELNLSSLELGDSALYFCASSVAGTGKGEQFFGPGTRLTVL.